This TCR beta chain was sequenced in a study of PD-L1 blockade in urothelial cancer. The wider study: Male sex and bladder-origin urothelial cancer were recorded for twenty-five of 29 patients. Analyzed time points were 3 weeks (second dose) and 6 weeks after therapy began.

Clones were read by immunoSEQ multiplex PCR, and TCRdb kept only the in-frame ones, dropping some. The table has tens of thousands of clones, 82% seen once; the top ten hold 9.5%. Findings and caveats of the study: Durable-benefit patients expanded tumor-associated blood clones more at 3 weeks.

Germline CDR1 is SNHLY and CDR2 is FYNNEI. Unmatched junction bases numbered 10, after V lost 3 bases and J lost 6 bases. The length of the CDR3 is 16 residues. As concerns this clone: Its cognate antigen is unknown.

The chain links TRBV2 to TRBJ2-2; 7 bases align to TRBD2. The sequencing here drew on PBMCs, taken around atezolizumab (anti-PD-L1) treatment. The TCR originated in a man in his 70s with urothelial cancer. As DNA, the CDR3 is TGTGCCAGCAGTGACCCGCAGGGACTATTCTCCGGGGAGCTGTTTTTT. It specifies CASSDPQGLFSGELFF.